The 14 T cell receptor beta chains in this list originate from one sample, sequenced in a study of naive and memory T cell subsets. An equimolar mix of two oligonucleotides served as the beta constant-region primer for TRBC1 and TRBC2. The ligated cDNA underwent four PCR rounds using SP2 and nested alpha and beta constant-region primers. TCRdb processed the UMI-ligation and nested PCR reads anew with MiXCR; each CDR3 protein has one entry. Found here are tens of thousands of distinct CDR3 sequences, roughly 10% of them singletons; the top ten hold 22%. Sequenced input: central memory CD8+ T cells from blood. Source of these receptors: a human donor in good health.

This clonotype was observed a few times. V gene TRBV5-4 combines with J gene TRBJ2-4; tentatively, D is TRBD2 (5 bases). In germline, CDR1 is SGHNT, CDR2 YYREEE (reference sequence). Deletions cut 4 bases from V and 8 bases from J, with 16 bases between. CDR3 length: 14 amino acids. This CDR3 reads CASSPEDRSDIQYF. CDR3 DNA sequence: TGTGCCAGCAGCCCGGAGGACCGATCTGACATTCAGTACTTC.

This clonotype came up a few times. The rearrangement links TRBV6-6 to TRBJ2-7; the match to TRBD2 covers 8 bases. The junction had 5 bases not matched to a gene; V was cut back by 6 bases and J by 1 base. This CDR3 is built from 14 residues. Germline V gene data show CDR1 as MNHNY and CDR2 as SVGAGI (reference sequence). The CDR3 reads CASSPGGESYEQYF. The CDR3 DNA follows: TGTGCCAGCAGCCCGGGGGGGGAATCCTACGAGCAGTACTTC.

This clonotype was seen many times. The chain has TRBV12-3 or TRBV12-4 and TRBJ1-5; D is undetermined. The germline V and J ends were trimmed by 2 bases and 6 bases, with 11 bases remaining between them. This CDR3 has 14 amino acids. The CDR3 DNA reads TGTGCCAGCAGTTTATGGGGTGGAGGTCAGCCCCAGCATTTT. Protein product: CASSLWGGGQPQHF.

CDR3 loop: CASSLEAGATYNEQFF. The DNA for the CDR3 is TGTGCCAGCAGCTTAGAGGCGGGGGCGACCTACAATGAGCAGTTCTTC. The V call is TRBV7-9, the J call TRBJ2-1; the D gene is possibly TRBD2 (7 bases). CDR1 and CDR2 (germline): SEHNR, FQNEAQ (reference sequence). Trimming shortened V by 1 base and J by 2 bases, and 12 bases separated the two germline ends. The CDR3 sequence is 16 residues long.

The chain combines TRBV20-1 with TRBJ1-6; D unclear. Germline V gives CDR1 DFQATT, CDR2 SNEGSKA (reference sequence). This CDR3 is 15 amino acids long. Trimming stripped 2 bases from V and 3 bases from J, with 11 bases between. The chain's CDR3 is CSARWREDYNSPLHF. CDR3 sequence (DNA): TGCAGTGCTAGATGGCGAGAGGACTATAATTCACCCCTCCACTTT.

This clonotype was observed at least ten times. The chain has TRBV28 and TRBJ1-5; no firm D call. The CDR3 contains 17 residues. The V gene's germline CDR1 is MDHEN and CDR2 SYDVKM. Trimming took 7 bases from V and 0 from J, leaving 19 bases between them. The DNA for the CDR3 is TGTGCCAGCATCCTAGGTGGGGTACAGATTAGCAATCAGCCCCAGCATTTT. Its protein is CASILGGVQISNQPQHF.

The V call is TRBV2, the J call TRBJ1-5; no clear D. With 7 bases removed from V and 0 bases from J, the gap between germline ends came to 7 bases. Per the germline V gene, CDR1 is SNHLY and CDR2 is FYNNEI. This CDR3 is 13 amino acids long. The chain's CDR3 is CASKEDSNQPQHF. CDR3 in DNA: TGTGCCAGCAAGGAGGATAGCAATCAGCCCCAGCATTTT.

The chain uses TRBV6-5 and TRBJ1-1; D unresolved. V gave up 5 bases and J gave up 3 bases, with 7 bases separating them. The CDR3 contains 12 residues. From germline, CDR1 is MNHEY and CDR2 SVGAGI. Here the CDR3 reads CASSHLDTEAFF. The CDR3 nucleotides are TGTGCCAGCAGTCATCTCGACACTGAAGCTTTCTTT.

A few counts support this clonotype. J is TRBJ2-1 and V is TRBV6-4; D gene unclear. Germline CDR1 and CDR2: MRHNA and SNTAGT. V was trimmed by 0 bases and J by 8 bases, leaving 8 bases between them. The CDR3 totals 13 residues. CDR3 DNA sequence: TGTGCCAGCAGTGACTCTGCGTTGGATGAGCAGTTCTTC. Protein: CASSDSALDEQFF.

This clonotype was seen repeatedly, ten times or more. The chain couples TRBV6-5 to TRBJ2-7; D is possibly TRBD1 (7 bases). Trimming cost V 1 base and J 7 bases, with 11 bases left between them. This CDR3 spans 13 amino acids. CDR1 MNHEY and CDR2 SVGAGI come from the germline V gene. The CDR3 DNA reads TGTGCCAGCAGTTACTACAGGGGAGGAGAGCAGTACTTC. Its protein product is CASSYYRGGEQYF.

This clonotype appeared a few times. Written as DNA, the CDR3 is TGTGCCAGTACCACAGGGGCTTTCCTGAACACTGAAGCTTTCTTT. This translates into CASTTGAFLNTEAFF. The gene calls are TRBV19 and TRBJ1-1, with 7 bases aligning to TRBD1. Germline values: CDR1 LNHDA, CDR2 SQIVND (reference sequence). With 7 bases clipped from V and 0 bases from J, the junction kept 8 bases outside the gene matches. This CDR3 has 15 residues. The full variable domain, with the rest looked up from reference TRBV19 and TRBJ1-1, is DGGITQSPKYLFRKEGQNVTLSCEQNLNHDAMYWYRQDPGQGLRLIYYSQIVNDFQKGDIAEGYSVSREKKESFPLTVTSAQKNPTAFYLCASTTGAFLNTEAFFGQGTRLTVV.

This clonotype occurred a few times. V gene TRBV6-1 combines with J gene TRBJ1-1; the D gene is possibly TRBD1 (5 bases). Trimming stripped 0 bases from V and 0 bases from J, with 14 bases between. Looked up from germline, CDR1 is MNHNS and CDR2 is SASEGT. The CDR3 has 17 amino acids. The CDR3 DNA reads TGTGCCAGCAGTGAAGCGATTCTGGCGGACATGAACACTGAAGCTTTCTTT. Translated, it gives CASSEAILADMNTEAFF.

This clonotype came up many times. The chain carries TRBV6-1 and TRBJ2-7, with TRBD1 matching 10 bases. V lost 5 bases to trimming and J lost 6 bases; unmatched junction nucleotides: 7. Germline V gives CDR1 MNHNS, CDR2 SASEGT. The CDR3 spans 14 residues. CDR3 DNA: TGTGCCAGCAGTACCGGGACAGGGGTGGGCGAGCAGTACTTC. Its protein is CASSTGTGVGEQYF.

This clonotype occurred a few times. V gene TRBV13 combines with J gene TRBJ2-7; TRBD1 matches 9 bases. The germline CDR1 and CDR2 sequences are PRHDT and FYEKMQ (reference sequence). V lost 1 base to trimming and J lost 6 bases; unmatched junction nucleotides: 1. This CDR3 spans 13 amino acids. As DNA, the CDR3 is TGTGCCAGCAGCTTAGACAGGGGGCCCGAGCAGTACTTC. Translated, it gives CASSLDRGPEQYF.